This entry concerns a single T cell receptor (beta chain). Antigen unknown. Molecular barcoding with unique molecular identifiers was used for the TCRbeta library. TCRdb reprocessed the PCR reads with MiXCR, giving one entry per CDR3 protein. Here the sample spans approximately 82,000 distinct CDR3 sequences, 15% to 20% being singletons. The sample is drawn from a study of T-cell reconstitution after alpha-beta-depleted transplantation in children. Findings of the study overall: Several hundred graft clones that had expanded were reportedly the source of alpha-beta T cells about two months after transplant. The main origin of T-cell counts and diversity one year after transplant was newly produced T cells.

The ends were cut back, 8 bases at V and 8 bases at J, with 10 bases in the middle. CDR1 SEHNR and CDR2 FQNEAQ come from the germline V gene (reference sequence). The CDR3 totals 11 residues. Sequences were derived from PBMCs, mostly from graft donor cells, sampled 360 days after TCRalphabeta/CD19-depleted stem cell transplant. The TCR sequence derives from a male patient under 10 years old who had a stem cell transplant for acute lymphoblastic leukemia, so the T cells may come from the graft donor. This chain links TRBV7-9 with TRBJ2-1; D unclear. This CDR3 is CASRLVDEQFF. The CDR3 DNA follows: TGTGCCAGCCGGCTTGTGGATGAGCAGTTCTTC. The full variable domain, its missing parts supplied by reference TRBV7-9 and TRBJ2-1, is DTGVSQNPRHKITKRGQNVTFRCDPISEHNRLYWYRQTLGQGPEFLTYFQNEAQLEKSRLLSDRFSAERPKGSFSTLEIQRTEQGDSAMYLCASRLVDEQFFGPGTRLTVL.